These T cell receptor beta chains were read from a single sample in a study of early T cells in non-severe SARS-CoV-2 infection. Each CDR3 protein is one row after TCRdb ran MiXCR on the 5' RACE reads. The table shows about 22,000 distinct CDR3 sequences, with about 4% occurring only once. Sequencing was done on a sample of whole blood. These receptors were taken from an adult who was a healthcare worker with PCR-confirmed SARS-CoV-2 infection or an uninfected control (not recorded which). CDR3s include the opening cysteine and the closing phenylalanine or tryptophan. The D gene is left open where the match is weak. Not every row has a clone size; where given, it reads once, few, many or a size class.

size: many; D: -; length: 15; J: TRBJ1-1; V: TRBV7-2; CDR3: CASSLVVGTNTEAFF; DNA: TGTGCCAGCAGCTTAGTGGTTGGGACGAACACTGAAGCTTTCTTT
size: many; D: TRBD2; length: 19; J: TRBJ2-3; V: TRBV11-2; CDR3: CASSLGRLAGVSSTDTQYF; DNA: TGTGCCAGCAGCTTAGGTAGACTAGCGGGAGTCTCCAGCACAGATACGCAGTATTTT
size: many; D: -; length: 12; J: TRBJ2-1; V: TRBV7-2; CDR3: CASKGAGNEQFF; DNA: TGTGCCAGCAAGGGAGCGGGCAATGAGCAGTTCTTC
size: few; D: TRBD1; length: 16; J: TRBJ1-1; V: TRBV18; CDR3: CASSRGTGRSSTEAFF; DNA: TGTGCCAGCTCCCGGGGGACAGGGCGTTCCAGCACTGAAGCTTTCTTT
size: medium-sized; D: -; length: 12; J: TRBJ1-5; V: TRBV27; CDR3: CASGGGNQPQHF; DNA: TGTGCCAGCGGTGGAGGTAATCAGCCCCAGCATTTT
size: few; D: -; length: 13; J: TRBJ1-1; V: TRBV12-3/TRBV12-4; CDR3: CASTNYGESEAFF; DNA: TGTGCCAGCACCAACTATGGGGAGTCTGAAGCTTTCTTT
size: medium-sized; D: -; length: 13; J: TRBJ1-1; V: TRBV12-3/TRBV12-4; CDR3: CASSLIGPTEAFF; DNA: TGTGCCAGCAGTTTAATTGGGCCCACTGAAGCTTTCTTT
size: many; D: -; length: 13; J: TRBJ2-3; V: TRBV15; CDR3: CATAKGHTDTQYF; DNA: TGTGCCACCGCTAAGGGGCACACAGATACGCAGTATTTT
size: many; D: -; length: 13; J: TRBJ2-7; V: TRBV10-3; CDR3: CAISGPGDDEQYF; DNA: TGTGCCATCAGTGGGCCAGGGGACGACGAGCAGTACTTC
size: many; D: -; length: 16; J: TRBJ2-3; V: TRBV7-9; CDR3: CASSLEGGLSTDTQYF; DNA: TGTGCCAGCAGCTTAGAGGGCGGACTCAGCACAGATACGCAGTATTTT
size: many; D: -; length: 16; J: TRBJ1-6; V: TRBV6-5; CDR3: CASSYSTPGAGIPLHF; DNA: TGTGCCAGCAGTTACTCGACACCGGGGGCTGGGATACCCCTCCACTTT
size: medium-sized; D: -; length: 14; J: TRBJ2-1; V: TRBV24-1; CDR3: CATSDTPPHNEQFF; DNA: TGTGCCACCAGTGATACCCCTCCTCACAATGAGCAGTTCTTC
size: -; D: TRBD1; length: 15; J: TRBJ2-3; V: TRBV5-1; CDR3: CASSWTGSSTDTQYF; DNA: TGCGCCAGCAGCTGGACAGGGTCTAGCACAGATACGCAGTATTTT
size: medium-sized; D: -; length: 13; J: TRBJ1-1; V: TRBV20-1; CDR3: CSARGGPWTEAFF; DNA: TGCAGTGCTAGAGGGGGCCCTTGGACTGAAGCTTTCTTT
size: many; D: -; length: 14; J: TRBJ1-2; V: TRBV10-2; CDR3: CASSLTDLSRGYTF; DNA: TGCGCCAGCAGCCTCACTGATCTCAGCCGTGGCTACACCTTC
size: medium-sized; D: -; length: 17; J: TRBJ1-1; V: TRBV6-5; CDR3: CASSLAGHSSWSTEAFF; DNA: TGTGCCAGCAGCTTGGCCGGACACTCCTCTTGGAGCACTGAAGCTTTCTTT
size: many; D: -; length: 14; J: TRBJ2-2; V: TRBV11-2; CDR3: CASSLDHWAGELFF; DNA: TGTGCCAGCAGCTTAGATCACTGGGCCGGGGAGCTGTTTTTT
size: -; D: TRBD2; length: 16; J: TRBJ2-3; V: TRBV6-5; CDR3: CASSPLERGTTDTQYF; DNA: TGTGCCAGCAGTCCCCTGGAGCGGGGGACCACAGATACGCAGTATTTT
size: many; D: -; length: 12; J: TRBJ2-2; V: TRBV9; CDR3: CASSALLGELFF; DNA: TGTGCCAGCAGCGCCCTTTTGGGGGAGCTGTTTTTT
size: many; D: -; length: 17; J: TRBJ1-1; V: TRBV10-3; CDR3: CAISESFLGRPNTEAFF; DNA: TGTGCCATCAGTGAGTCATTCTTGGGGCGGCCGAACACTGAAGCTTTCTTT
size: many; D: -; length: 13; J: TRBJ1-1; V: TRBV30; CDR3: CAWSLDSNTEAFF; DNA: TGTGCCTGGAGTTTGGACAGTAACACTGAAGCTTTCTTT
size: many; D: -; length: 15; J: TRBJ1-1; V: TRBV18; CDR3: CASSSIGRSGTEAFF; DNA: TGTGCCAGCTCATCAATCGGACGGTCGGGCACTGAAGCTTTCTTT
size: -; D: -; length: 13; J: TRBJ2-1; V: TRBV20-1; CDR3: CSARGPLGNEQFF; DNA: TGCAGTGCTAGGGGCCCCCTGGGGAATGAGCAGTTCTTC
size: many; D: -; length: 12; J: TRBJ1-3; V: TRBV7-2; CDR3: CASGTGRNTIYF; DNA: TGTGCCAGCGGAACTGGGAGAAACACCATATATTTT
size: many; D: -; length: 15; J: TRBJ2-2; V: TRBV7-6; CDR3: CASSPVSGSTGELFF; DNA: TGTGCCAGCAGCCCGGTCTCGGGGAGCACCGGGGAGCTGTTTTTT
size: many; D: -; length: 14; J: TRBJ2-2; V: TRBV27; CDR3: CASSPTQGAGELFF; DNA: TGTGCCAGCAGTCCCACACAGGGCGCCGGGGAGCTGTTTTTT
size: few; D: -; length: 13; J: TRBJ1-2; V: TRBV15; CDR3: CATSRGLNYGYTF; DNA: TGTGCCACCAGCAGAGGACTGAACTATGGCTACACCTTC
size: many; D: -; length: 14; J: TRBJ1-5; V: TRBV19; CDR3: CASNPGRVNQPQHF; DNA: TGTGCCAGTAACCCAGGGCGGGTCAATCAGCCCCAGCATTTT
size: many; D: -; length: 15; J: TRBJ1-3; V: TRBV5-5; CDR3: CASSLRAISGNTIYF; DNA: TGTGCCAGCAGCCTCCGGGCCATCTCTGGAAACACCATATATTTT
size: few; D: -; length: 14; J: TRBJ2-3; V: TRBV2; CDR3: CASRHRPSTDTQYF; DNA: TGTGCCAGCAGGCACCGGCCTAGCACAGATACGCAGTATTTT
size: few; D: -; length: 8; J: TRBJ2-1; V: TRBV12-3/TRBV12-4; CDR3: CASNEQFF; DNA: TGTGCCAGCAATGAGCAGTTCTTC
size: many; D: -; length: 15; J: TRBJ1-5; V: TRBV12-3/TRBV12-4; CDR3: CASTSGLSSNQPQHF; DNA: TGTGCCAGCACCTCGGGACTGAGTAGCAATCAGCCCCAGCATTTT
size: many; D: -; length: 16; J: TRBJ1-4; V: TRBV11-2; CDR3: CASSLIDGHRAKKLFF; DNA: TGTGCCAGCAGCTTAATTGACGGTCACAGGGCGAAAAAACTGTTTTTT
size: -; D: -; length: 10; J: TRBJ2-5; V: TRBV2; CDR3: CASGEETQYF; DNA: TGTGCCAGCGGAGAAGAGACCCAGTACTTC
size: few; D: -; length: 15; J: TRBJ1-1; V: TRBV28; CDR3: CASSLWGASDHKAFF; DNA: TGTGCCAGCAGTTTATGGGGGGCCAGCGACCACAAAGCTTTCTTT
size: many; D: -; length: 17; J: TRBJ1-3; V: TRBV4-3; CDR3: CASSQDPTAPSGNTIYF; DNA: TGCGCCAGCAGCCAAGATCCCACAGCTCCCTCTGGAAACACCATATATTTT
size: few; D: -; length: 14; J: TRBJ1-1; V: TRBV18; CDR3: CASSPQGRNTEAFF; DNA: TGTGCCAGCTCACCCCAGGGGAGGAACACTGAAGCTTTCTTT
size: many; D: -; length: 16; J: TRBJ1-6; V: TRBV3-1; CDR3: CASSLLGEGENSPLHF; DNA: TGTGCCAGCAGCTTACTGGGGGAGGGCGAAAATTCACCCCTCCACTTT
size: -; D: TRBD2; length: 15; J: TRBJ2-1; V: TRBV11-2; CDR3: CASSPVSGGYNEQFF; DNA: TGTGCCAGCAGCCCCGTCAGCGGGGGCTACAATGAGCAGTTCTTC
size: many; D: -; length: 15; J: TRBJ2-7; V: TRBV4-3; CDR3: CASSQDPLGPYEQYF; DNA: TGCGCCAGCAGCCAAGATCCTTTAGGGCCCTACGAGCAGTACTTC
size: few; D: -; length: 15; J: TRBJ2-3; V: TRBV6-6; CDR3: CASSYSWGGTDTQYF; DNA: TGTGCCAGCAGTTACTCGTGGGGGGGCACAGATACGCAGTATTTT
size: medium-sized; D: TRBD1; length: 16; J: TRBJ1-1; V: TRBV6-2/TRBV6-3; CDR3: CASSTTGGPTPTEAFF; DNA: TGTGCCAGCAGTACGACAGGGGGCCCGACCCCCACTGAAGCTTTCTTT
size: -; D: -; length: 13; J: TRBJ2-7; V: TRBV29-1; CDR3: CSVVGHSSYEQYF; DNA: TGCAGCGTTGTGGGACATTCGTCCTACGAGCAGTACTTC
size: many; D: -; length: 12; J: TRBJ2-1; V: TRBV18; CDR3: CASSPGGYEQFF; DNA: TGTGCCAGCTCACCAGGGGGATATGAGCAGTTCTTC
size: -; D: TRBD1; length: 15; J: TRBJ1-5; V: TRBV7-2; CDR3: CASSLETGTHQPQHF; DNA: TGTGCCAGCAGCTTAGAGACAGGGACCCATCAGCCCCAGCATTTT
size: medium-sized; D: -; length: 13; J: TRBJ2-7; V: TRBV27; CDR3: CASSFSALGEQYF; DNA: TGTGCCAGCAGTTTTTCCGCGCTCGGCGAGCAGTACTTC
size: many; D: -; length: 17; J: TRBJ2-2; V: TRBV3-2; CDR3: CASSLPRRGKDTGELFF; DNA: TGTGCCAGCAGCCTCCCCCGAAGGGGGAAGGACACCGGGGAGCTGTTTTTT
size: medium-sized; D: TRBD2; length: 14; J: TRBJ2-7; V: TRBV20-1; CDR3: CSAVRLAGGYEQYF; DNA: TGCAGTGCTGTACGACTAGCGGGGGGCTACGAGCAGTACTTC
size: medium-sized; D: -; length: 14; J: TRBJ1-1; V: TRBV18; CDR3: CASSPSTLNTEAFF; DNA: TGTGCCAGCTCACCCTCGACATTGAACACTGAAGCTTTCTTT
size: few; D: TRBD1; length: 17; J: TRBJ2-2; V: TRBV14; CDR3: CASSQGTGTGGFGELFF; DNA: TGTGCCAGCAGCCAAGGCACCGGGACAGGGGGCTTCGGGGAGCTGTTTTTT
size: many; D: TRBD1; length: 18; J: TRBJ1-5; V: TRBV7-2; CDR3: CASSSQGAAALSNQPQHF; DNA: TGTGCCAGCAGCTCTCAGGGGGCCGCCGCCTTAAGCAATCAGCCCCAGCATTTT
size: many; D: -; length: 14; J: TRBJ2-1; V: TRBV5-1; CDR3: CASSPSGIVAEQFF; DNA: TGCGCCAGCAGCCCGTCTGGGATCGTCGCGGAGCAGTTCTTC
size: many; D: TRBD2; length: 15; J: TRBJ2-1; V: TRBV6-2/TRBV6-3; CDR3: CASSQTSGGYNEQFF; DNA: TGTGCCAGCAGCCAAACTAGCGGGGGCTACAATGAGCAGTTCTTC
size: many; D: -; length: 13; J: TRBJ2-7; V: TRBV19; CDR3: CASSFTSSYEQYF; DNA: TGTGCCAGTAGTTTTACCTCCTCCTACGAGCAGTACTTC